The rows below give T cell receptor beta chains drawn from one sample of a study of blood T cell repertoires in COVID-19. Libraries were prepared by immunoSEQ multiplex PCR; TCRdb keeps only in-frame clonotypes and omits some of them. The sample has 90,000 to 120,000 clones; more than 75% are singletons. The specimen sequenced was peripheral blood. Every receptor here comes from a human donor in a cohort sampled during active COVID-19. Each CDR3 is given with its conserved first and last residue. D genes are given only for firm matches. Rows may omit the clone size; those that give it use once, few, many or a size class.

>TRBJ1-1|NA|TRBV27|NA
TGTGCCACCATCGGGTCCCTCGGCACTGAAGCTTTCTTT
CATIGSLGTEAFF
>TRBJ1-4|NA|TRBV5-4|NA
TGTGCCAGCAGCACGAGGGGGACTAATGAAAAACTGTTTTTT
CASSTRGTNEKLFF
>TRBJ1-2|NA|TRBV29-1|NA
TGCAGCGTTGAGCGGGTTACGGGAGCCATCTATGGCTACACCTTC
CSVERVTGAIYGYTF
>TRBJ2-7|NA|TRBV6-6|NA
TGTGCCAGCAGTTACTCGCAAGGGGCCCGGGACGAGCAGTACTTC
CASSYSQGARDEQYF
>TRBJ2-1|TRBD2|TRBV30|NA
TGTGCCTGGAGTGTGATTAGCGGGGGGTACAATGAGCAGTTCTTC
CAWSVISGGYNEQFF
>TRBJ2-7|TRBD1|TRBV6-6|once
TGTGCCAGCAGTTACTTGGGGGACAGGGACTACGAGCAGTACTTC
CASSYLGDRDYEQYF
>TRBJ2-1|NA|TRBV18|NA
TGTGCCAGCTCCCCCTACGCTAGTTCCCACTCCTACAATGAGCAGTTCTTC
CASSPYASSHSYNEQFF
>TRBJ1-2|NA|TRBV5-1|NA
TGCGCCAGCAGCTTGGAGGGTCCTACTACAGGAGGCTACACCTTC
CASSLEGPTTGGYTF
>TRBJ2-5|NA|TRBV7-3|NA
TGTGCCAGCAGCTTATGGGGCGGAGAGACCCAGTACTTC
CASSLWGGETQYF
>TRBJ2-2|TRBD1|TRBV6-6|NA
TGTGCCAGCAGTTTCGGGACAGGGCTGAACACCGGGGAGCTGTTTTTT
CASSFGTGLNTGELFF